This record concerns one T cell receptor beta chain sequence. Antigen unknown. The data were obtained in a study of T-cell memory formation after mild COVID-19. Whole-study context: TCR clusters mostly belonged to single donors. Notes on the study in general: In second-wave clones peaking day 37, SARS-CoV-2 specificity remained unconfirmed.

TCRdb processed the 5' RACE reads anew with MiXCR; each CDR3 protein has one entry. The sample has 400,000 to 500,000 distinct CDR3 sequences, less than 25% seen once. Germline CDR1 is MNHNS and CDR2 is SASEGT. Losses at the gene ends were 4 bases for V and 2 bases for J; bases not matched to a gene: 3. The CDR3 covers 15 residues. The specimen was PBMCs or a T cell subset sorted from them (not recorded which). The gene calls are TRBV6-1 and TRBJ2-5, with 11 bases matching TRBD2. The clonotype originates from an adult woman who had mild COVID-19 (a few samples of this study predate the infection). Cell type and time point are not known. The CDR3 here is CASSGLAGLQETQYF. As DNA, the CDR3 is TGTGCCAGCAGTGGACTAGCGGGGCTACAAGAGACCCAGTACTTC.